One sample yielded the 17 T cell receptor beta chains listed below, sequenced in a study of T cell repertoires in aging, cancer and after chemotherapy. Amplification of TCR beta used genomic DNA extracted from peripheral blood. Multiplex touch-down PCR with TRB-A/B primers amplified rearranged V-D-J TRB sequences. TCRdb redid the calling of the multiplex PCR reads with MiXCR, one entry per CDR3 protein. Among 3,200 or so distinct CDR3 sequences, around a third were seen once, and the ten largest hold approximately 50%. The sample taken for sequencing was blood. Receptors were obtained from a human donor in good health.

This clonotype is medium-sized (0.01 to 0.1%) in the sample. V and J are TRBV6-5 and TRBJ1-2; no clear D. Trimming left V 2 bases short and J 14 bases short, with 18 bases between. Germline CDR1 is MNHEY and CDR2 is SVGAGI. The CDR3 is 13 amino acids. The CDR3 DNA reads TGTGCCAGCAGTTACCTGACGACGAGAACGGAGACCTTC. Residues: CASSYLTTRTETF.

The chain joins TRBV12-3 or TRBV12-4 to TRBJ1-5; D unresolved. The CDR3 is 13 amino acids. This CDR3 is CASGLGQSRPQHF. The CDR3 nucleotides are TGTGCTAGTGGTTTGGGTCAATCCCGGCCCCAGCATTTT.

The rearrangement links TRBV7-9 to TRBJ2-7, with 7 positions matching TRBD1. Trimming cost V 0 bases and J 5 bases; bases outside gene matches: 7. Germline lookup yields CDR1 SEHNR and CDR2 FQNEAQ (reference sequence). The CDR3 consists of 15 residues. The CDR3 region is CASSLATGIIHEQYF. The CDR3, as DNA: TGTGCCAGCAGCTTAGCGACAGGGATAATCCACGAGCAGTACTTC.

This clonotype was found a few times. The CDR3 bases are TGTGCCAGCAGGCCGGGCCTCAACTATGGCTACACCTTC. It specifies CASRPGLNYGYTF. The rearrangement uses TRBV27 and TRBJ1-2; D remains unclear. Trimming removed 6 bases at V and 2 bases at J, with 10 bases between. The CDR3 sequence is 13 residues long. Germline V gene sequence: CDR1 MNHEY, CDR2 SMNVEV (reference sequence).

This clonotype has a handful of counts. The genes are TRBV12-3 or TRBV12-4 and TRBJ2-3, with D perhaps being TRBD1 or TRBD2 (5 bases each). This CDR3 has 16 residues. Trimming cost V 3 bases and J 0 bases, with 13 bases left between them. CDR3 sequence: CASSFGAGHSTDTQYF. In DNA, the CDR3 is TGTGCCAGCAGTTTTGGGGCGGGCCATAGCACAGATACGCAGTATTTT.

This clonotype was found a few times. V is TRBV12-3 or TRBV12-4 and J is TRBJ1-2, with 8 bases aligning to TRBD1. The CDR3 sequence is 14 residues long. With 1 base clipped from V and 8 bases from J, the junction kept 6 bases outside the gene matches. This chain's CDR3 is CASSLGQGAGGYTF. CDR3 in DNA: TGTGCCAGCAGTTTAGGGCAGGGGGCGGGGGGCTACACCTTC.

This clonotype was found a few times. The V and J genes are TRBV24-1 and TRBJ2-1, with 12 bases fitting TRBD2. This CDR3 contains 17 residues. CDR1 and CDR2 (germline): KGHDR, SFDVKD. V shed 4 bases, J shed 9 bases, and the junction held 12 bases outside the gene matches. The DNA of the CDR3 is TGTGCCACCAGTGACTCGACTAGCGGGGGTAAGGGGAGTGAGCAGTTCTTC. Encoded protein: CATSDSTSGGKGSEQFF.

The gene calls are TRBV6-2 or TRBV6-3 and TRBJ1-5, with 7 bases that match TRBD1. J lost 6 bases, V lost 5 bases, and 7 bases had no gene match. CDR1 and CDR2 from the germline V gene are MNHEY and SVGEGT. This CDR3 has 14 amino acids. This CDR3 is CASSETGEAQPQHF. The CDR3 bases are TGTGCCAGCAGTGAAACAGGGGAGGCTCAGCCCCAGCATTTT.

This clonotype is judged medium-sized (0.01 to 0.1%). The chain joins TRBV29-1 to TRBJ1-2; D gene unclear. CDR1 SQVTM and CDR2 ANQGSEA come from the germline V gene. The CDR3 totals 13 residues. The V end was cut by 6 bases, the J end by 2 bases, with 13 bases between. The CDR3 nucleotides are TGCAGCGTGTTTCAGGTTACCAACTATGGCTACACCTTC. This gives the protein CSVFQVTNYGYTF.

This rearrangement joins TRBV5-1 to TRBJ2-3; no definite D call. The CDR3 has 15 residues. Looked up from germline, CDR1 is SGHRS and CDR2 is YFSETQ. V was trimmed by 2 bases and J by 0 bases, leaving 10 bases between them. This CDR3 is CASSLGGSSTDTQYF. CDR3 DNA sequence: TGCGCCAGCAGCTTAGGCGGTTCTAGCACAGATACGCAGTATTTT.

CDR3 amino acids: CSAPDRAGELFF. The DNA for the CDR3 is TGCAGCGCTCCCGACAGGGCCGGGGAGCTGTTTTTT. The V gene is TRBV29-1, the J gene TRBJ2-2; 7 bases agree with TRBD1. The CDR3 extends over 12 amino acids. Trimming cost V 7 bases and J 6 bases; bases outside gene matches: 5. Germline V gene sequence: CDR1 SQVTM, CDR2 ANQGSEA.

This chain links TRBV6-6 with TRBJ2-7; 10 bases are a match to TRBD1. Germline trimming cut 2 bases from V and 4 bases from J; bases unmatched to any gene: 5. The V gene's germline CDR1 is MNHNY and CDR2 SVGAGI (reference sequence). This CDR3 has 15 residues. The CDR3 reads CASSYPTGGRYEQYF. DNA for the CDR3: TGTGCCAGCAGTTACCCGACAGGGGGCAGGTACGAGCAGTACTTC.

This clonotype showed up just once. The CDR3 reads CASSLGQGAVTQYF. CDR3 sequence (DNA): TGTGCCAGCAGCTTAGGACAGGGGGCGGTGACCCAGTACTTC. The chain employs TRBV7-6 and TRBJ2-5; 10 bases match TRBD1. The length of the CDR3 is 14 residues. Germline CDR1 and CDR2: SGHVS and FNYEAQ. Germline trimming cut 1 base from V and 7 bases from J; bases unmatched to any gene: 3.

The chain employs TRBV7-6 and TRBJ2-7; D call uncertain. The ends were cut back, 4 bases at V and 2 bases at J, with 12 bases in the middle. Germline V CDR1 and CDR2: SGHVS, FNYEAQ. The CDR3 sequence is 14 residues long. As DNA, the CDR3 is TGTGCCAGCAGCTCCGGTCCCCGGACCTACGAGCAGTACTTC. It yields the protein CASSSGPRTYEQYF.

The J gene is TRBJ1-5, the V gene TRBV20-1; D is unresolved. V lost 0 bases and J lost 4, with 4 bases in between. CDR3 size: 12 residues. Per germline, CDR1 DFQATT and CDR2 SNEGSKA (reference sequence). CDR3 loop: CSARDTNQPQHF. The CDR3 region has the DNA TGCAGTGCTAGAGACACTAATCAGCCCCAGCATTTT.

This clonotype was detected a few times. The chain employs TRBV27 and TRBJ2-3, with TRBD2 matching 12 bases. The CDR3 runs 14 residues. Germline CDR1 and CDR2: MNHEY and SMNVEV (reference sequence). V shed 3 bases and J 9 bases; nucleotides not matched to a gene: 4. CDR3 region: CASSFGTSGLTQYF. The CDR3 DNA is TGTGCCAGCAGTTTTGGGACTAGCGGGCTCACGCAGTATTTT.

There are a few counts of this clonotype. This chain joins TRBV7-9 and TRBJ2-1; no clear D. Germline V gives CDR1 SEHNR, CDR2 FQNEAQ (reference sequence). Trimming removed 4 bases at V and 0 bases at J, with 10 bases between. The CDR3 is made up of 15 amino acids. Written as DNA, the CDR3 is TGTGCCAGCAGCTCCGAATCCAGCTCCTACAATGAGCAGTTCTTC. Translating it yields CASSSESSSYNEQFF.